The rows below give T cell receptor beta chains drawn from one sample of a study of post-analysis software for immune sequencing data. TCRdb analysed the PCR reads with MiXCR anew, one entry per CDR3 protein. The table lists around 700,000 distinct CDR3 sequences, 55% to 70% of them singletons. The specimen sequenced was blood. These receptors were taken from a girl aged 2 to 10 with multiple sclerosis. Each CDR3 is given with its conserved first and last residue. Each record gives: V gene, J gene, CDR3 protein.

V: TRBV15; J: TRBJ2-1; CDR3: CATSSWDRGFNEQFF
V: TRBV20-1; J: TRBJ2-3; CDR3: CSAYILAPTAYTQYF
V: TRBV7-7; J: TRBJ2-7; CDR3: CASSALDKYEQYF
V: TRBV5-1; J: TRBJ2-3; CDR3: CASSWTTGETADTQYF
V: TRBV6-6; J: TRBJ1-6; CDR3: CASSYFRQGDSPLHF
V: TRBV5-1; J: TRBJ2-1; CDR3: CASSASGSLNEQFF
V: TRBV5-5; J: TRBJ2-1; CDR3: CASSFTSGRCHEQFF
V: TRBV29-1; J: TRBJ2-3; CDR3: CSVGQGLDTQYF
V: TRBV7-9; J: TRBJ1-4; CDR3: CASSFTAGGEKLFF
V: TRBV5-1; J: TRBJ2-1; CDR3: CASSFRARGGTRYNEQFF
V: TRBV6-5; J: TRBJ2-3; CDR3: CASSYSTRGAADTQYF
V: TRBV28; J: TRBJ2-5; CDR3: CASTPGRVTTQYF
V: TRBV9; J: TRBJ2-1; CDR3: CASSGSGSWTLNEQFF
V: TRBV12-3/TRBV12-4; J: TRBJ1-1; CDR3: CASSYAGRGYTEAFF
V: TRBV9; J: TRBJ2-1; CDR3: CASSVTFSPSSYNEQFF
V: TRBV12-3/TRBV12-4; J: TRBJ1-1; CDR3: CASSSGHVNTEAFF
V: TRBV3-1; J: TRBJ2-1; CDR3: CASSQRQYNEQFF
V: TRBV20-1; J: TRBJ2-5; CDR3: CSARDPPGGMQETQYF
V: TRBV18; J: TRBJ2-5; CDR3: CASSLDSTSGSRDEQYF
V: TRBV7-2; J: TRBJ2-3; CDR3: CASSFLAGGSDTQYF
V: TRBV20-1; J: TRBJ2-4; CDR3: CSAQDSGKGIQYF
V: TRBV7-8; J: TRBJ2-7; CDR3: CASRYGLAQSYEQYF
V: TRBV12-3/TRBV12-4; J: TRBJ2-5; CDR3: CASSGDLAETQYF
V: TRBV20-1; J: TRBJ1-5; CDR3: CSATGGTGPNQPQHF
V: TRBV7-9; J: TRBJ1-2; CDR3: CASSLSRSRPTERGYYGYTF
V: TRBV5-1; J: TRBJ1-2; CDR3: CASSLETGNYGYTF
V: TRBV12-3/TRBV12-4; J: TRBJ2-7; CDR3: CASTRGELSYEQYF
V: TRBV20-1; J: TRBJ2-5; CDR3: CSASGYQETQYF
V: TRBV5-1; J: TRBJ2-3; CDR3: CASSMRGTSTDTQYF
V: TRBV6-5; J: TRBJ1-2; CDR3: CASSYSTNYGYTF
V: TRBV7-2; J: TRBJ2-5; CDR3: CAIRQQGAQETQYF
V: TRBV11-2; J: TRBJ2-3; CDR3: CASSLVLQGALTDTQYF
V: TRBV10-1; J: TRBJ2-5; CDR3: CASSEFRAQETQYF
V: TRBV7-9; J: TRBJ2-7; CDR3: CASSLGGERTAYEQYF
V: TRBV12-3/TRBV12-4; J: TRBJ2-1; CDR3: CACSLTSYNEQFF
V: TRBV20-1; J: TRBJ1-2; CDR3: CSARDMGRNYGYTF
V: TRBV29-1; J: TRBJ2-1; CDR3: CSVEDSDRGRPDEQFF
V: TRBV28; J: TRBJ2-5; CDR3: CASEGVSQETQYF
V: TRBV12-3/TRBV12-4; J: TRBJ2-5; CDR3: CASAIRAQEAQYF
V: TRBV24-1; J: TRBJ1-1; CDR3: CATSDGTEAFF